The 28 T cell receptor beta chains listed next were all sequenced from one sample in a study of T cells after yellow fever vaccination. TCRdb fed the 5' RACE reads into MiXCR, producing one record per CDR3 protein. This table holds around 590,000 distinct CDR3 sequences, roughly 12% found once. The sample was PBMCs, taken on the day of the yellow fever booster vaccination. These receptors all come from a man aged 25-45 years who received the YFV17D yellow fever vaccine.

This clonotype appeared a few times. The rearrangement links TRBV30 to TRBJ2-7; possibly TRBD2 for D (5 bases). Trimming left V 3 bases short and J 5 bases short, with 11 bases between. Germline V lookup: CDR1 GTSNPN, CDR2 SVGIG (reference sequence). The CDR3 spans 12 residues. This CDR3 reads CAWRGSTNEQYF. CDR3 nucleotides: TGTGCCTGGAGGGGGAGTACCAACGAGCAGTACTTC.

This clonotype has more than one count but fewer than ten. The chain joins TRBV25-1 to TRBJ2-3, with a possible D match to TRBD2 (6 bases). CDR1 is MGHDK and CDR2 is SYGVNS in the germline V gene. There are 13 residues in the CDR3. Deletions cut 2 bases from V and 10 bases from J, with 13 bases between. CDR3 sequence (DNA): TGTGCCAGCAGTGAAAGGGGCCCGGGAGCGCAGTATTTT. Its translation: CASSERGPGAQYF.

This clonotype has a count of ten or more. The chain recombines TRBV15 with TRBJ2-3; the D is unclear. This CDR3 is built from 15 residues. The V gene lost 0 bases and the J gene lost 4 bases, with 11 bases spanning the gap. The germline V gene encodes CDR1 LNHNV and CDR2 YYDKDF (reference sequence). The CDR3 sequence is CATSRDPGSPDTQYF. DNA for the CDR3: TGTGCCACCAGCAGAGATCCGGGTAGTCCAGATACGCAGTATTTT.

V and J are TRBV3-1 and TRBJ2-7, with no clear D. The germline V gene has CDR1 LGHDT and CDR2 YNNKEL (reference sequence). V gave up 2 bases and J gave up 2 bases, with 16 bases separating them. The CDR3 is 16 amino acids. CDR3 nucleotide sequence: TGTGCCAGCAGCCAATATTTGGCGATCGGTCCCTACGAGCAGTACTTC. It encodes CASSQYLAIGPYEQYF.

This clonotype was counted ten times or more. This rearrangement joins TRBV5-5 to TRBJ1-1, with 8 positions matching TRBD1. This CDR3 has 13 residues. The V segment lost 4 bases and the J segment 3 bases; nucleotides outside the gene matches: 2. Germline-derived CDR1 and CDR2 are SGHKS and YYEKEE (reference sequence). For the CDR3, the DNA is TGTGCCAGCAGCCCGGACAGGGACACTGAAGCTTTCTTT. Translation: CASSPDRDTEAFF. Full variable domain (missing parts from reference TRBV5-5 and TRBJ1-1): DAGVTQSPTHLIKTRGQQVTLRCSPISGHKSVSWYQQVLGQGPQFIFQYYEKEERGRGNFPDRFSARQFPNYSSELNVNALLLGDSALYLCASSPDRDTEAFFGQGTRLTVV.

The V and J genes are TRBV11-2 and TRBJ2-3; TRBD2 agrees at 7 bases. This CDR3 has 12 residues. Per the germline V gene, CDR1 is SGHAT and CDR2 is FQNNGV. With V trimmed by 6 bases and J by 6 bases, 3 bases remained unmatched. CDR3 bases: TGTGCCAGCAGGTGGCGGGAGGATACGCAGTATTTT. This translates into CASRWREDTQYF.

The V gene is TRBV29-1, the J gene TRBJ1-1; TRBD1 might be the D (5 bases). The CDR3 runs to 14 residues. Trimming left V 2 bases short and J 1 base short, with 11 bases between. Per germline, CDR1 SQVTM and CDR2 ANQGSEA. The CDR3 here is CSVEQLTGNTEAFF. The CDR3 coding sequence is TGCAGCGTTGAACAACTCACAGGGAACACTGAAGCTTTCTTT. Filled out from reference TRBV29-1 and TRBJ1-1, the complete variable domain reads SAVISQKPSRDICQRGTSLTIQCQVDSQVTMMFWYRQQPGQSLTLIATANQGSEATYESGFVIDKFPISRPNLTFSTLTVSNMSPEDSSIYLCSVEQLTGNTEAFFGQGTRLTVV.

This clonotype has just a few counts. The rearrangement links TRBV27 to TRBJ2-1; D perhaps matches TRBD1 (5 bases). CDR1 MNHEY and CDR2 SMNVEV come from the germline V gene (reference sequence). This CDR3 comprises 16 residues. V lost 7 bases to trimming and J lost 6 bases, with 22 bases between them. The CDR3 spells CASTEQGAFRANEQFF. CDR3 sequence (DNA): TGTGCCAGCACCGAACAAGGGGCCTTCAGGGCCAATGAGCAGTTCTTC.

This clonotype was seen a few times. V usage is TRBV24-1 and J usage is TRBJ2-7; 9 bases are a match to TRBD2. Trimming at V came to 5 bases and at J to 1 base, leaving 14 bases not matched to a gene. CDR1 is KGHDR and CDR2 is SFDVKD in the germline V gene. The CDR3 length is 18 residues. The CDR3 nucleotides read TGTGCCACCAGTGTCATAAGCGGGAGGTGCCGCGATTCCTACGAGCAGTACTTC. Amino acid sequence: CATSVISGRCRDSYEQYF.

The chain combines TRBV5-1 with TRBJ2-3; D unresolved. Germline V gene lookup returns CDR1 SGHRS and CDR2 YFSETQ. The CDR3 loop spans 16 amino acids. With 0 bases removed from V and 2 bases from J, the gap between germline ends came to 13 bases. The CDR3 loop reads CASSLGETFTTDTQYF. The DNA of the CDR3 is TGCGCCAGCAGCTTGGGTGAGACTTTTACCACAGATACGCAGTATTTT. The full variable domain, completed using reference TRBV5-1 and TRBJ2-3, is KAGVTQTPRYLIKTRGQQVTLSCSPISGHRSVSWYQQTPGQGLQFLFEYFSETQRNKGNFPGRFSGRQFSNSRSEMNVSTLELGDSALYLCASSLGETFTTDTQYFGPGTRLTVL.

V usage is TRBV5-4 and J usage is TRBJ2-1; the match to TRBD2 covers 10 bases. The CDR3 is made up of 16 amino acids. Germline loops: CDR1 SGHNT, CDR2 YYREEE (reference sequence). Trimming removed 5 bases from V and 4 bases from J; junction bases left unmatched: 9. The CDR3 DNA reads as TGTGCCAGCAGGAAAACTAGCGGGACTCCTTACAATGAGCAGTTCTTC. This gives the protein CASRKTSGTPYNEQFF. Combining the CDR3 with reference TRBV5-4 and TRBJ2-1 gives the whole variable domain ETGVTQSPTHLIKTRGQQVTLRCSSQSGHNTVSWYQQALGQGPQFIFQYYREEENGRGNFPPRFSGLQFPNYSSELNVNALELDDSALYLCASRKTSGTPYNEQFFGPGTRLTVL.

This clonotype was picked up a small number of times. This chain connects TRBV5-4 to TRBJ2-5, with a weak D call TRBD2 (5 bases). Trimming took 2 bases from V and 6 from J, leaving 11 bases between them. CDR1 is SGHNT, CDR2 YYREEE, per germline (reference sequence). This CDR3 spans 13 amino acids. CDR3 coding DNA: TGTGCCAGCAGCTTAGAGACTACAAAGACCCAGTACTTC. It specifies CASSLETTKTQYF.

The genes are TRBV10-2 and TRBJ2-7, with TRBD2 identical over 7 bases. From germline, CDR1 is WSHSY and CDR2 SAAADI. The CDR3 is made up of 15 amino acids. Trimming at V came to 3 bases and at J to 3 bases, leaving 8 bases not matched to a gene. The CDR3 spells CASSDRAGAYYEQYF. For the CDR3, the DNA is TGCGCCAGCAGTGACAGGGCGGGAGCTTACTACGAGCAGTACTTC.

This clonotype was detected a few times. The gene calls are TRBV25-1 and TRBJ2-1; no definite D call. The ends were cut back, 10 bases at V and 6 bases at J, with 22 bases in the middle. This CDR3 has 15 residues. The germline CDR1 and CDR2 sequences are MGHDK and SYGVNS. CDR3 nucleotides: TGTGCCATCCCACGTGGGCTGGGGAAGGGCAATGAGCAGTTCTTC. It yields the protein CAIPRGLGKGNEQFF.

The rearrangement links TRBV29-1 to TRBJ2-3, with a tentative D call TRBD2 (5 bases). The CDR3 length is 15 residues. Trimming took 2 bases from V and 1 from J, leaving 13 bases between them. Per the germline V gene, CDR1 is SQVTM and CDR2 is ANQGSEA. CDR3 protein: CSVEMDPGGTDTQYF. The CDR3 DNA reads TGCAGCGTTGAAATGGATCCCGGGGGCACAGATACGCAGTATTTT.

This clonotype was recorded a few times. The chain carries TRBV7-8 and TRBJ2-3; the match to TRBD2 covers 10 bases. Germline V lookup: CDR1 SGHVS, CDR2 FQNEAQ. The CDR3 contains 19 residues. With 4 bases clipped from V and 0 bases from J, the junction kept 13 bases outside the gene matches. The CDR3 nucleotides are TGTGCCAGCAGCTCCTTACTAGCGGGGCTACTAGCTAGCACAGATACGCAGTATTTT. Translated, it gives CASSSLLAGLLASTDTQYF. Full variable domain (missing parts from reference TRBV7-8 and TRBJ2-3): GAGVSQSPRYKVAKRGQDVALRCDPISGHVSLFWYQQALGQGPEFLTYFQNEAQLDKSGLPSDRFFAERPEGSVSTLKIQRTQQEDSAVYLCASSSLLAGLLASTDTQYFGPGTRLTVL.

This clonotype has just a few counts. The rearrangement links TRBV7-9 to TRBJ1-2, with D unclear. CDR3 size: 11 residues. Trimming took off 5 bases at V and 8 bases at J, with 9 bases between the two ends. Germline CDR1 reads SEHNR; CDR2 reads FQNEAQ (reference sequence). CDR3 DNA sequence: TGTGCCAGCAGCATCAATTTCGGCTACACCTTC. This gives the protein CASSINFGYTF.

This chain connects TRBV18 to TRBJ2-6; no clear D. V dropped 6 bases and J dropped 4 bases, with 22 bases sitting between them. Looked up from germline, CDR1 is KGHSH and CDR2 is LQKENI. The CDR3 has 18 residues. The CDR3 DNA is TGTGCCAGCTCGCCCGCCGGGCACATGGTGAGAGGGGCCAACGTCCTGACTTTC. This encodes CASSPAGHMVRGANVLTF. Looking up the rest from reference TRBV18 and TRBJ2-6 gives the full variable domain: NAGVMQNPRHLVRRRGQEARLRCSPMKGHSHVYWYRQLPEEGLKFMVYLQKENIIDESGMPKERFSAEFPKEGPSILRIQQVVRGDSAAYFCASSPAGHMVRGANVLTFGAGSRLTVL.

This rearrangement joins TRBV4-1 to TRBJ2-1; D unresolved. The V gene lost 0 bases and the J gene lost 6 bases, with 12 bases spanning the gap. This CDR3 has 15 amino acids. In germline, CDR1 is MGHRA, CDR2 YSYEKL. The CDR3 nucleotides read TGCGCCAGCAGCCAAGATCTCGGCTACGGCAATGAGCAGTTCTTC. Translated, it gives CASSQDLGYGNEQFF.

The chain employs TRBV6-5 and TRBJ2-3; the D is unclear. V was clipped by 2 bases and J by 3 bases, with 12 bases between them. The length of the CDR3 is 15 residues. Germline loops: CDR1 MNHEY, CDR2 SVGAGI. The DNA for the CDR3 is TGTGCCAGCAGTTACGGGCTTAGTATAACAGATACGCAGTATTTT. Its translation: CASSYGLSITDTQYF.

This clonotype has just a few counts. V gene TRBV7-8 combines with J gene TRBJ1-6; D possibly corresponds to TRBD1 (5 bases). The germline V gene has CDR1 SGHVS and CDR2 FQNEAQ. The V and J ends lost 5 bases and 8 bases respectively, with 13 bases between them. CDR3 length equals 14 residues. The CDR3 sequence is CASSQRDGDSPLHF. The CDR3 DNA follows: TGTGCCAGCAGCCAACGGGACGGGGATTCACCCCTCCACTTT.

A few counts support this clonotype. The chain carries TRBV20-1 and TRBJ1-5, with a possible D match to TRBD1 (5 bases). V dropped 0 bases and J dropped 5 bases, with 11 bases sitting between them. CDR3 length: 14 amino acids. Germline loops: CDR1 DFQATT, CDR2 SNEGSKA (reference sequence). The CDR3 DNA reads TGCAGTGCTAGAGAGGGCAGGGTGGATCAGCCCCAGCATTTT. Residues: CSAREGRVDQPQHF.

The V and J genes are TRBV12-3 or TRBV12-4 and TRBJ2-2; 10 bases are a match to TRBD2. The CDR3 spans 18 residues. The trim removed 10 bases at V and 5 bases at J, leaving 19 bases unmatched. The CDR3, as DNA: TGTGCCATCTGTTTCCAAAGCGGGGGGGCTGCGATTACCGGGGAGCTGTTTTTT. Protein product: CAICFQSGGAAITGELFF.

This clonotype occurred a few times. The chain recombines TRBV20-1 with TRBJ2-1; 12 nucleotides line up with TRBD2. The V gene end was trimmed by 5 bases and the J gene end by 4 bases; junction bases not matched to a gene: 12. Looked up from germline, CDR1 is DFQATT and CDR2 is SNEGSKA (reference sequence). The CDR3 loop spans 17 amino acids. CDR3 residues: CSAPLFSSGRAYNEQFF. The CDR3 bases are TGCAGTGCTCCTCTATTCTCTAGCGGGAGGGCATACAATGAGCAGTTCTTC.

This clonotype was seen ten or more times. As DNA, the CDR3 is TGTGCCAGCAGCTTAGACGGGCCCGGGACCCAGTACTTC. This translates into CASSLDGPGTQYF. The chain employs TRBV7-8 and TRBJ2-5; D is unclear. Trimming removed 1 base at V and 7 bases at J, with 10 bases between. The CDR3 sequence is 13 residues long. The germline V gene has CDR1 SGHVS and CDR2 FQNEAQ. The full variable domain, its missing parts supplied by reference TRBV7-8 and TRBJ2-5, is GAGVSQSPRYKVAKRGQDVALRCDPISGHVSLFWYQQALGQGPEFLTYFQNEAQLDKSGLPSDRFFAERPEGSVSTLKIQRTQQEDSAVYLCASSLDGPGTQYFGPGTRLLVL.

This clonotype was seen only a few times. The CDR3 sequence is CAIKEETQYF. In nucleotides, the CDR3 is TGTGCCATCAAGGAGGAGACCCAGTACTTC. J is TRBJ2-5 and V is TRBV10-3; no clear D gene. This CDR3 has 10 amino acids. CDR1 is ENHRY, CDR2 SYGVKD, per germline. V was cut by 7 bases and J by 5 bases, with 5 bases left in between.

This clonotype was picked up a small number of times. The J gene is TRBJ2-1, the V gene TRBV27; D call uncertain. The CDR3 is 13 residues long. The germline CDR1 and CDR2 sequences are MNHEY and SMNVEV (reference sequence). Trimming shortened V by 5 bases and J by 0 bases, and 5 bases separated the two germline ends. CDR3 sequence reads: CASSTRSYNEQFF. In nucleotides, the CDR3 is TGTGCCAGCAGTACCCGCTCCTACAATGAGCAGTTCTTC.

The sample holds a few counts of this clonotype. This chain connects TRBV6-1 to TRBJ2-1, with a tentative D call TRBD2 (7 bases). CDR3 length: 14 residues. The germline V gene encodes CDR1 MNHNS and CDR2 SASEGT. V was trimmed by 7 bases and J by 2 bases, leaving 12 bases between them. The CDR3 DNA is TGTGCCAGCAAGGGGGGGTTCGCCTACAATGAGCAGTTCTTC. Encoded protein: CASKGGFAYNEQFF.